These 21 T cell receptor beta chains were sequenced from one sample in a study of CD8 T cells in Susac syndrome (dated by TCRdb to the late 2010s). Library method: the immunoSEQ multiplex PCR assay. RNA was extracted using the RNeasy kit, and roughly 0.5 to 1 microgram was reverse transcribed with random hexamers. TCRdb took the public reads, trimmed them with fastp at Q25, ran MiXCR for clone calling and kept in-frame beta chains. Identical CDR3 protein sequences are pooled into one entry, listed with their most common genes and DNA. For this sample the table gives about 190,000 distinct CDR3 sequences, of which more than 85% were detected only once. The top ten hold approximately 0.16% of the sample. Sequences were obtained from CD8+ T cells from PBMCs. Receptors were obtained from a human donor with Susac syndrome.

The CDR3 loop reads CASSFSAGQEAYEQYF. The DNA of the CDR3 is TGTGCCAGCAGTTTTTCGGCGGGACAGGAGGCCTACGAGCAGTACTTC. This chain connects TRBV27 to TRBJ2-7, with TRBD1 matching over 8 bases. The CDR3 spans 16 residues. V trimming: 3 bases; J trimming: 2 bases; junction bases outside the gene matches: 9. Germline lookup yields CDR1 MNHEY and CDR2 SMNVEV (reference sequence).

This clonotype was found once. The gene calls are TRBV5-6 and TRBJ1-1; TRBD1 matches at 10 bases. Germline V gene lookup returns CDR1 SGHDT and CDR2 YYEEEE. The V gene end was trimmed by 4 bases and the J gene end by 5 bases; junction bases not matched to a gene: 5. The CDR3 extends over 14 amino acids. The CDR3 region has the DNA TGTGCCAGCAGCGTCGGGACAGGGGAAACTGAAGCTTTCTTT. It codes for CASSVGTGETEAFF.

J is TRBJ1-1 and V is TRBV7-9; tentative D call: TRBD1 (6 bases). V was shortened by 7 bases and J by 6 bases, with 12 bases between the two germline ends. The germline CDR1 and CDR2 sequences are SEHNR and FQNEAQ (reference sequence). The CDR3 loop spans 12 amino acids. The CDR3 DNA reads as TGTGCCAGCACCAAAACAGGGTCTGAAGCTTTCTTT. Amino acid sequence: CASTKTGSEAFF. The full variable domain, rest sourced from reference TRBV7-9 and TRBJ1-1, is DTGVSQNPRHKITKRGQNVTFRCDPISEHNRLYWYRQTLGQGPEFLTYFQNEAQLEKSRLLSDRFSAERPKGSFSTLEIQRTEQGDSAMYLCASTKTGSEAFFGQGTRLTVV.

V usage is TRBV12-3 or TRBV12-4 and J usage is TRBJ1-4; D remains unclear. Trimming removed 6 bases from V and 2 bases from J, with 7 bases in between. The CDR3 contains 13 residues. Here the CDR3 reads CASSQFTNEKLFF. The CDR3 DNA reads TGTGCCAGCAGCCAATTCACTAATGAAAAACTGTTTTTT.

The CDR3 DNA is TGCGCCAGCAGCTGGCAAGGGACCTCGAACACCGGGGAGCTGTTTTTT. This gives the protein CASSWQGTSNTGELFF. The V gene is TRBV5-1, the J gene TRBJ2-2; D may match TRBD1 or TRBD2 (5 bases each). Germline V lookup: CDR1 SGHRS, CDR2 YFSETQ. The CDR3 is 16 amino acids. Trimming pared 3 bases from V and 0 bases from J, leaving 12 bases between.

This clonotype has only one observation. CDR3 amino acids: CASSLEPGGVSYEQYF. DNA for the CDR3: TGTGCCAGCAGCTTAGAGCCAGGGGGGGTCTCCTACGAGCAGTACTTC. This sequence joins TRBV11-2 and TRBJ2-7; D is perhaps TRBD1 or TRBD2 (7 bases each). Trimming pared 0 bases from V and 0 bases from J, leaving 12 bases between. The CDR3 extends over 16 amino acids. From germline, CDR1 is SGHAT and CDR2 FQNNGV.

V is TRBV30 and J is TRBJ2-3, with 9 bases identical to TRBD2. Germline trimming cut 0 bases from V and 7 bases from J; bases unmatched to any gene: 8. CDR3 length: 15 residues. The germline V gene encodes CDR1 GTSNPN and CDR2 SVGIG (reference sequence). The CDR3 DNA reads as TGTGCCTGGAGTGTATGGGGCGGGGGGGCGAATACGCAGTATTTT. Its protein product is CAWSVWGGGANTQYF.

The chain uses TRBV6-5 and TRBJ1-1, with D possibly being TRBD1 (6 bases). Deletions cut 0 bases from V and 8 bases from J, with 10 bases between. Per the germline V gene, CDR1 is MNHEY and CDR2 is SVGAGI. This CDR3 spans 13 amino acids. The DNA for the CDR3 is TGTGCCAGCAGTTACTCTTTACAGGGAGAAGCTTTCTTT. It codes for CASSYSLQGEAFF.

As DNA, the CDR3 is TGTGCCAGCAGTTTAGCGGACAGATTATTTAATTCACCCCTCCACTTT. Translating it yields CASSLADRLFNSPLHF. This sequence joins TRBV12-3 or TRBV12-4 and TRBJ1-6; tentatively, D is TRBD1 (6 bases). This CDR3 region has 16 residues. Trimming took off 0 bases at V and 6 bases at J, with 12 bases between the two ends.

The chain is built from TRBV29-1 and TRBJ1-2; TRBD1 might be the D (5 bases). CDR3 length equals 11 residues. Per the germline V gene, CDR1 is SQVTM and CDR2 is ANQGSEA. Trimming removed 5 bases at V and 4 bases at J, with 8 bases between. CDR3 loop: CSVPQGYGYTF. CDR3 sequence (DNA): TGCAGCGTTCCCCAGGGCTATGGCTACACCTTC.

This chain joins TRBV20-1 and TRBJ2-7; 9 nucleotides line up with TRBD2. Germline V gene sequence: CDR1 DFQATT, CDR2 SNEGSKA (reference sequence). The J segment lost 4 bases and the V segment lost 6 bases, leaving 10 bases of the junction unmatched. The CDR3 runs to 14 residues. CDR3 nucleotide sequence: TGCAGTGCCCGAGTCCCTAGCGGGACTTACGAGCAGTACTTC. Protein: CSARVPSGTYEQYF.

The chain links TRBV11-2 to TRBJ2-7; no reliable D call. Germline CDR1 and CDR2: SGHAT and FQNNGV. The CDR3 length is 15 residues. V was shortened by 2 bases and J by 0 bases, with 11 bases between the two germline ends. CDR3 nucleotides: TGTGCCAGCAGCTTATTCTCGGATAGCTCCTACGAGCAGTACTTC. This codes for CASSLFSDSSYEQYF.

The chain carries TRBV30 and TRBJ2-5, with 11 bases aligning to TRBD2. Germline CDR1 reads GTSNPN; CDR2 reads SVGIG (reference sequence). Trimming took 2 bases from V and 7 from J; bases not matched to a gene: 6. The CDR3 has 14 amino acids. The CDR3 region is CAWSRLAGGMTQYF. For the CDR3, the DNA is TGTGCCTGGAGTCGCCTAGCGGGGGGAATGACCCAGTACTTC. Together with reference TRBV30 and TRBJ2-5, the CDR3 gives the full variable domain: SQTIHQWPATLVQPVGSPLSLECTVEGTSNPNLYWYRQAAGRGLQLLFYSVGIGQISSEVPQNLSASRPQDRQFILSSKKLLLSDSGFYLCAWSRLAGGMTQYFGPGTRLLVL.

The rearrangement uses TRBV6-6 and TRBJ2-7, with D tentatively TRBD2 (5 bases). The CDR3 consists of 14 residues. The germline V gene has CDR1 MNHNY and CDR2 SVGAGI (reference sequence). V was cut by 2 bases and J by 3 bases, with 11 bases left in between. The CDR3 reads CASSYDPGSYEQYF. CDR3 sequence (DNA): TGTGCCAGCAGTTACGACCCGGGGAGCTACGAGCAGTACTTC.

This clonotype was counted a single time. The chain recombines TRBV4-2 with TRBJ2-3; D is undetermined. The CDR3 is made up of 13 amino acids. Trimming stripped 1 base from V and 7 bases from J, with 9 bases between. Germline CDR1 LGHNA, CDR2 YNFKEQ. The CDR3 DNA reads TGTGCCAGCAGCCAAGCACTTATTAATACGCAGTATTTT. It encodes CASSQALINTQYF.

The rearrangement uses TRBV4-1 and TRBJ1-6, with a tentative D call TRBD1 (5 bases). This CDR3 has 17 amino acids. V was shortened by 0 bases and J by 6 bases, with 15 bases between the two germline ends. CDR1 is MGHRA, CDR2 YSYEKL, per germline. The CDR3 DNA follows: TGCGCCAGCAGCCAAGATCGGGCAAGGGGAACTAATTCACCCCTCCACTTT. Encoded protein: CASSQDRARGTNSPLHF.

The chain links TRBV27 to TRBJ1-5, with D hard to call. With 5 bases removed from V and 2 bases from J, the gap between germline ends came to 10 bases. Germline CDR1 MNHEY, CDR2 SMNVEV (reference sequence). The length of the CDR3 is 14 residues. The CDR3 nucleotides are TGTGCCAGCAGTACCAGATTGGGCAATCAGCCCCAGCATTTT. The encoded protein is CASSTRLGNQPQHF.

CDR3 DNA: TGTGCCAGCAGTTACTCCGGGACTAGCCGGGGCACCGGGGAGCTGTTTTTT. It specifies CASSYSGTSRGTGELFF. This chain links TRBV6-5 with TRBJ2-2; TRBD2 matches 9 bases. Germline values: CDR1 MNHEY, CDR2 SVGAGI. The CDR3 has 17 amino acids. The trim removed 0 bases at V and 4 bases at J, leaving 6 bases unmatched.

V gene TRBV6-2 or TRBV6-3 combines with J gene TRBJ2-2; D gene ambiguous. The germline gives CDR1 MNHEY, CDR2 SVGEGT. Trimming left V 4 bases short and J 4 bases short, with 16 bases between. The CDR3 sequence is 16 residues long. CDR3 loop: CASSFGISAGTGELFF. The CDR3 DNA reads TGTGCCAGCAGTTTTGGGATTTCGGCCGGCACCGGGGAGCTGTTTTTT.

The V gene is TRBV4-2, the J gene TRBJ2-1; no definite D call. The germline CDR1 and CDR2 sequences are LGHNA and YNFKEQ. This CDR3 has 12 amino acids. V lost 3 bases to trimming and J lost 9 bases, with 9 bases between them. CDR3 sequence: CASSHDWGEQFF. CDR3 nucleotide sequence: TGTGCCAGCAGCCACGACTGGGGTGAGCAGTTCTTC.

This CDR3 is CASSYSALRETQYF. CDR3 coding DNA: TGTGCCAGCAGTTACTCGGCCCTGCGAGAGACCCAGTACTTC. The J gene is TRBJ2-5, the V gene TRBV6-2 or TRBV6-3; no firm D call. V shed 0 bases and J shed 4 bases, with 9 bases lying between them. CDR3 length equals 14 residues. CDR1 MNHEY and CDR2 SVGEGT come from the germline V gene.